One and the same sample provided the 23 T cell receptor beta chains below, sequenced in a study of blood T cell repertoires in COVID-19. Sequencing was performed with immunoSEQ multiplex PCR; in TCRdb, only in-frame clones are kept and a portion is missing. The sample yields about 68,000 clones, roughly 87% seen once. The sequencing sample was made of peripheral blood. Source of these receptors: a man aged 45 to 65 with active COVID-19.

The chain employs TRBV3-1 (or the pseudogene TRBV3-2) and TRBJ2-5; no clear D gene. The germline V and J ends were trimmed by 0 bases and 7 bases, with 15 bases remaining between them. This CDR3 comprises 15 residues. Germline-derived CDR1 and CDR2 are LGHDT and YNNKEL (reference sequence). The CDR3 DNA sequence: TGTGCCAGCAGCCAAGATTGGCCAGGCTTGGGGACCCAGTACTTC. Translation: CASSQDWPGLGTQYF.

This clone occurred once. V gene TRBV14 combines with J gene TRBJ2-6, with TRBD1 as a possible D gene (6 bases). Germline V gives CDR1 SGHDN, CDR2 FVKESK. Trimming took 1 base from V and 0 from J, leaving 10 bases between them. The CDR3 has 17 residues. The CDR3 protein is CASSQVAGVSGANVLTF. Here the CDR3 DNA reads TGTGCCAGCAGCCAAGTGGCAGGGGTCTCTGGGGCCAACGTCCTGACTTTC.

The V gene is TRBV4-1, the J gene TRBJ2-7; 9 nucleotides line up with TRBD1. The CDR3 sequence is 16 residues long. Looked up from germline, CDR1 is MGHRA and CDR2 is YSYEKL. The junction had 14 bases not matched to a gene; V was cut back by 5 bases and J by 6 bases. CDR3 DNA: TGCGCCAGCAGCGTCATTCCGGGACAGGGACCACCCGAGCAGTACTTC. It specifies CASSVIPGQGPPEQYF.

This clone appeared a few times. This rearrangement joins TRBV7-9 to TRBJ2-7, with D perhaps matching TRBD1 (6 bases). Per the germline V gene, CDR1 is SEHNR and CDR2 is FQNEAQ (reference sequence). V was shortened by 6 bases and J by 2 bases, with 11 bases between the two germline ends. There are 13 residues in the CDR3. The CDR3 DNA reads TGTGCCAGCAGAGAGACAGGCACCTACGAGCAGTACTTC. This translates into CASRETGTYEQYF. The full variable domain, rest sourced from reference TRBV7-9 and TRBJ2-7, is DTGVSQNPRHKITKRGQNVTFRCDPISEHNRLYWYRQTLGQGPEFLTYFQNEAQLEKSRLLSDRFSAERPKGSFSTLEIQRTEQGDSAMYLCASRETGTYEQYFGPGTRLTVT.

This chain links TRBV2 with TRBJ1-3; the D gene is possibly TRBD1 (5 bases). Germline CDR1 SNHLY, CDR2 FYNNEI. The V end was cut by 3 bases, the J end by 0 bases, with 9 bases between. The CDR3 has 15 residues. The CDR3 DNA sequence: TGTGCCAGCAGTGAGCGACAGTTCTCTGGAAACACCATATATTTT. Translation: CASSERQFSGNTIYF.

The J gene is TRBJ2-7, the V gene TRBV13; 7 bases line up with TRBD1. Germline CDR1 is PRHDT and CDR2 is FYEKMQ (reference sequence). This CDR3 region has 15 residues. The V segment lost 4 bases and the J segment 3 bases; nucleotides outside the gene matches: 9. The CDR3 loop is CASSSTGEGDYEQYF. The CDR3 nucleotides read TGTGCCAGCAGCTCTACAGGGGAAGGGGACTACGAGCAGTACTTC. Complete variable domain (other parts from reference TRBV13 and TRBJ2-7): AAGVIQSPRHLIKEKRETATLKCYPIPRHDTVYWYQQGPGQDPQFLISFYEKMQSDKGSIPDRFSAQQFSDYHSELNMSSLELGDSALYFCASSSTGEGDYEQYFGPGTRLTVT.

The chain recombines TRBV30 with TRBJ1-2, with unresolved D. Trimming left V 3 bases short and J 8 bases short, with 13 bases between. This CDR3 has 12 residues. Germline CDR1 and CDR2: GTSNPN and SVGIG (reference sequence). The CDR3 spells CAWRGGTGGYTF. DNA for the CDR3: TGTGCCTGGAGAGGAGGAACGGGGGGCTACACCTTC.

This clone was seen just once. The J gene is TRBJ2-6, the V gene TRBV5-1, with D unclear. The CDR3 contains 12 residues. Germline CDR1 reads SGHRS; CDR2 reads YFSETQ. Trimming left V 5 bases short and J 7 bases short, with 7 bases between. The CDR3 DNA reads TGCGCCAGCAGTCCAGGAGCCAACGTCCTGACTTTC. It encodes CASSPGANVLTF.

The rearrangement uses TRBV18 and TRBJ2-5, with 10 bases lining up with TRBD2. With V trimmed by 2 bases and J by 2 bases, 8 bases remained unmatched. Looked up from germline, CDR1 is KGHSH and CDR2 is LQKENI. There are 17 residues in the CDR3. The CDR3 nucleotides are TGTGCCAGCTCACCATACGCCACTAGCGGGGAGCAAGAGACCCAGTACTTC. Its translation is CASSPYATSGEQETQYF.

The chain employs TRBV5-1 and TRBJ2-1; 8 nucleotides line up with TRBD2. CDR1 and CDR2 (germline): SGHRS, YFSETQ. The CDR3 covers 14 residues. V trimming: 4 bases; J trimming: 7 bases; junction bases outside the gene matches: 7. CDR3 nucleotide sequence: TGCGCCAGCAGCCAAAACGGGGGGGTGAATGAGCAGTTCTTC. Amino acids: CASSQNGGVNEQFF.

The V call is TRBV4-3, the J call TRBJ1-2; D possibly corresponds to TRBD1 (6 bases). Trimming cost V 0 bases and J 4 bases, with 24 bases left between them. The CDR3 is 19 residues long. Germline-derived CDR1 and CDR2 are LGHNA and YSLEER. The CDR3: CASSQDLSEGVVVSYGYTF. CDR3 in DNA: TGCGCCAGCAGCCAAGATTTAAGTGAGGGGGTGGTGGTTAGCTATGGCTACACCTTC.

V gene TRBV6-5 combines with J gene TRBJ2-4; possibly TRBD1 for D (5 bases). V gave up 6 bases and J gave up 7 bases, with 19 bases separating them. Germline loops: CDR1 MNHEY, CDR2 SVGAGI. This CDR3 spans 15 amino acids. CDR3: CASSTSGALRNIQYF. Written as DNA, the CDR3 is TGTGCCAGCAGCACGTCTGGGGCGCTTAGGAACATTCAGTACTTC.

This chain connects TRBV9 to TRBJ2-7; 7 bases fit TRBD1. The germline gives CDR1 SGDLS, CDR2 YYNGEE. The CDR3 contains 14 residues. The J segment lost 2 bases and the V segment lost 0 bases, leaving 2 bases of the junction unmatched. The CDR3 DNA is TGTGCCAGCAGCGTAGGACAGGGCGCCTACGAGCAGTACTTC. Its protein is CASSVGQGAYEQYF.

The CDR3 DNA reads TGTGCCAGCAGCTTAGTGACGGAAGGGGGGGCCGGCCCAGATACGCAGTATTTT. Translation: CASSLVTEGGAGPDTQYF. The rearrangement uses TRBV7-9 and TRBJ2-3, with D tentatively TRBD2 (7 bases). The V end was cut by 1 base, the J end by 4 bases, with 21 bases between. There are 18 residues in the CDR3. Germline-derived CDR1 and CDR2 are SEHNR and FQNEAQ (reference sequence).

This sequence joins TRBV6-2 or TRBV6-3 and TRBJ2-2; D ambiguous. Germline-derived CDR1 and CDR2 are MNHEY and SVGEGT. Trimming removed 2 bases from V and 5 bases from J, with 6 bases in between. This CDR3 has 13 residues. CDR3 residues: CASSYVRTGELFF. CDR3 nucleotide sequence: TGTGCCAGCAGTTACGTCAGGACCGGGGAGCTGTTTTTT.

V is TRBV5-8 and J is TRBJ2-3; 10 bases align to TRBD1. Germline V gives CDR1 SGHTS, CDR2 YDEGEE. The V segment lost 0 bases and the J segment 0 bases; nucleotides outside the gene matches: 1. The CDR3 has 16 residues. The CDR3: CASSLGTGGSTDTQYF. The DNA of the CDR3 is TGTGCCAGCAGCTTGGGGACAGGGGGAAGCACAGATACGCAGTATTTT.

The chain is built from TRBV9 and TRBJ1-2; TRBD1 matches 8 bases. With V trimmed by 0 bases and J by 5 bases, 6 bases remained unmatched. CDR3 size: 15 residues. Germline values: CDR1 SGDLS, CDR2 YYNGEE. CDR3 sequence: CASSVAPGGFYGYTF. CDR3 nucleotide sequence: TGTGCCAGCAGCGTAGCACCAGGGGGCTTTTATGGCTACACCTTC.

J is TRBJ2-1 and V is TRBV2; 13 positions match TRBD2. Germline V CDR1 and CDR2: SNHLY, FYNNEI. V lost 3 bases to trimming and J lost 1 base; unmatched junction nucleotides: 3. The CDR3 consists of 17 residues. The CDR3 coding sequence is TGTGCCAGCAGTGAGGGACTAGCGGGGATTTCCTACAATGAGCAGTTCTTC. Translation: CASSEGLAGISYNEQFF.

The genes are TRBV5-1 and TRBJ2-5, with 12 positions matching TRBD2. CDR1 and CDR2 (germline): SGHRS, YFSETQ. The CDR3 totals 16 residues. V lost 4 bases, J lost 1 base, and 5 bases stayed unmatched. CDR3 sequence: CASSAATSGGQETQYF. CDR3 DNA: TGCGCCAGCAGCGCCGCGACTAGCGGGGGCCAAGAGACCCAGTACTTC.

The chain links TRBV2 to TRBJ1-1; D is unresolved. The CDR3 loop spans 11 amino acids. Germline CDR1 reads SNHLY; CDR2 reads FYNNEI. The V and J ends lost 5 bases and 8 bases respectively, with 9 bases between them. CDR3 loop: CASSQQTEAFF. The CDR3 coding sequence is TGTGCCAGCAGTCAACAGACGGAAGCTTTCTTT.

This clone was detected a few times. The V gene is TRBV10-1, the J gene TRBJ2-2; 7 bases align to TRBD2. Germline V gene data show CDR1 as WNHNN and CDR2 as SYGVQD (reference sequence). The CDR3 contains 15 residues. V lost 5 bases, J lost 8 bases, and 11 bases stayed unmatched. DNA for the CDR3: TGCGCCAGCAGTAGTGGGACTAACGAGGCTGGGGAGCTGTTTTTT. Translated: CASSSGTNEAGELFF.

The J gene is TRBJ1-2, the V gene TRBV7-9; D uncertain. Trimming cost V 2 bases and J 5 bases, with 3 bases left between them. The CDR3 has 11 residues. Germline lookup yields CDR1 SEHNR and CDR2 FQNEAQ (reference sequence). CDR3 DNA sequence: TGTGCCAGCAGCTTACTTTATGGCTACACCTTC. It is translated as CASSLLYGYTF.

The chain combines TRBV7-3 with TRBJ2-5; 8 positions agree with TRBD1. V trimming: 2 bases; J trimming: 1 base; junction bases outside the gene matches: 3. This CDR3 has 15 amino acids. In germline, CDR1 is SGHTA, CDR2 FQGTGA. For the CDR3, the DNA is TGTGCCAGCAGCTTATTCGGGACAGGCCAAGAGACCCAGTACTTC. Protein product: CASSLFGTGQETQYF. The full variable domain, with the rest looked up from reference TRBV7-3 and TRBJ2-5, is GAGVSQTPSNKVTEKGKYVELRCDPISGHTALYWYRQSLGQGPEFLIYFQGTGAADDSGLPNDRFFAVRPEGSVSTLKIQRTERGDSAVYLCASSLFGTGQETQYFGPGTRLLVL.